This T cell receptor beta chain emerged from a study of T cells in Graves' hyperthyroidism and ophthalmopathy. At least ten counts were recorded for this clonotype. Its antigen is unidentified. Study-wide results and limits: Blood held most thyroid clonotypes expanded above 0.001 frequency. A model of 13 V-J pairs discriminated ophthalmopathy from stable hyperthyroidism.

Stable Graves' hyperthyroidism meant no ophthalmopathy progression within 18 months. Pregnant or lactating patients were excluded, as were those with uncontrolled infection or other autoimmune disease. There were TCR beta CDR3 regions amplified from RNA transcripts. With the HTBI primer set, the TCR CDR3 went through a first round of RT-PCR. Via MiXCR, TCRdb re-called the multiplex PCR reads, giving one row per CDR3 protein. The sample yields around 580,000 distinct CDR3 sequences, over 15% seen once. Germline assignment: CDR1 SGHAT and CDR2 FQNNGV. Trimming cost V 2 bases and J 0 bases; bases outside gene matches: 3. This CDR3 is 17 amino acids long.

V usage is TRBV11-2 and J usage is TRBJ2-4, with 11 bases lining up with TRBD2. The sequence derives from a woman aged 18-29 years with Graves' hyperthyroidism. The source material was blood. As DNA, the CDR3 is TGTGCCAGCAGCTTACTAGCGGGGGGACTAGCCAAAAACATTCAGTACTTC. It translates to CASSLLAGGLAKNIQYF. Using reference TRBV11-2 and TRBJ2-4 for the parts outside the CDR3, the full variable domain is EAGVAQSPRYKIIEKRQSVAFWCNPISGHATLYWYQQILGQGPKLLIQFQNNGVVDDSQLPKDRFSAERLKGVDSTLKIQPAKLEDSAVYLCASSLLAGGLAKNIQYFGAGTRLSVL.